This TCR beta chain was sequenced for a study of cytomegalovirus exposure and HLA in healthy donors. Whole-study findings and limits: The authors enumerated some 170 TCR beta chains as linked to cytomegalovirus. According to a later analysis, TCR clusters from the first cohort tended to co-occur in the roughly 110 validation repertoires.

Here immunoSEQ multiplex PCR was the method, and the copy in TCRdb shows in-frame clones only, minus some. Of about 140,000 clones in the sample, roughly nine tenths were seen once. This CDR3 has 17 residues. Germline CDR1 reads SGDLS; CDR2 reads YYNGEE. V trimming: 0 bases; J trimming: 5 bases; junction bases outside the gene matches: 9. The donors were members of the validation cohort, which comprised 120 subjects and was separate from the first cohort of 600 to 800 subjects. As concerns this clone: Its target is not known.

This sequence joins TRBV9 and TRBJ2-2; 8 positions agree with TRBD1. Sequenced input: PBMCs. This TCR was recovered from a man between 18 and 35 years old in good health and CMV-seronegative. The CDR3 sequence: CASSVARKTGGTGELFF. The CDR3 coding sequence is TGTGCCAGCAGCGTAGCTCGGAAAACAGGGGGGACCGGGGAGCTGTTTTTT.